The sequence of this TCR beta chain was determined in a study of Ad26.COV2.S vaccination and SARS-CoV-2 variants. Across the whole study: Donor participated within the Ad26.COV2.S arm of the COV1001 trial. Recipients of Ad26.COV2.S got it intramuscularly, once or twice 56 days apart. General study results and limits: Analyses that measured TCR breadth and depth may have underestimated total T cell responses.

This clone was counted once. Its antigen remains unidentified. Libraries were prepared by immunoSEQ multiplex PCR; TCRdb keeps only in-frame clonotypes and omits some of them. Counted here are 350,000 to 500,000 clones, 85% to 90% occurring once; the ten biggest clones make up about 2.7%. Specified treatment: around 19 received Ad26.COV2.S at low or high dose, single or two shots; about 5 received placebo; per-sample allocation not given. The study sampled participants on day 63 after the first vaccine or placebo injection. The sequence came from a person aged 18 to 59 who received the Ad26.COV2.S COVID-19 vaccine or a placebo. Here the sequenced sample was peripheral blood, taken in a trial of Ad26.COV2.S vaccine versus placebo.

The CDR3 spells CASSFRSGGAVDTQYF. The CDR3 DNA reads as TGTGCCAGCAGCTTTCGTAGCGGGGGGGCGGTAGATACGCAGTATTTT. The rearrangement links TRBV7-8 to TRBJ2-3, with 11 positions matching TRBD2. V shed 3 bases, J shed 5 bases, and the junction held 7 bases outside the gene matches. Germline V gives CDR1 SGHVS, CDR2 FQNEAQ. CDR3 size: 16 residues.